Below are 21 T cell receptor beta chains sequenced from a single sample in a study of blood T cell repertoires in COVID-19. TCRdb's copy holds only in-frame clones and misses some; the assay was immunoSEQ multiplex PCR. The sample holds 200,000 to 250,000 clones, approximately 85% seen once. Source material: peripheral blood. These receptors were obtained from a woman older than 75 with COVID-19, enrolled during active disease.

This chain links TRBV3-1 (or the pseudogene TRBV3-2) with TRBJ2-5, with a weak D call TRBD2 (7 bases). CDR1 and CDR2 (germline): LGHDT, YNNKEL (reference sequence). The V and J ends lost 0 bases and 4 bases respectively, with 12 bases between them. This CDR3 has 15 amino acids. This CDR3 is CASSQDEGGGETQYF. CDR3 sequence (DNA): TGTGCCAGCAGCCAAGATGAGGGGGGGGGAGAGACCCAGTACTTC.

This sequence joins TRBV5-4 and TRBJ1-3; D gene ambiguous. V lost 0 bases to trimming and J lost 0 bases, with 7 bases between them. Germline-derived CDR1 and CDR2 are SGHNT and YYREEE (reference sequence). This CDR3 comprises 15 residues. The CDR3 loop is CASSLGRLSGNTIYF. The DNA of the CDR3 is TGTGCCAGCAGCTTGGGCCGACTCTCTGGAAACACCATATATTTT.

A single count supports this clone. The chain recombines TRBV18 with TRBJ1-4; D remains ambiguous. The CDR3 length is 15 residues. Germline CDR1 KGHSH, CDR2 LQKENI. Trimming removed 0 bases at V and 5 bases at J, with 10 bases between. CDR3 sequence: CASSPPPQLNEKLFF. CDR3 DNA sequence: TGTGCCAGCTCACCACCACCCCAGTTAAATGAAAAACTGTTTTTT. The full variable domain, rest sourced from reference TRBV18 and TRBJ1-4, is NAGVMQNPRHLVRRRGQEARLRCSPMKGHSHVYWYRQLPEEGLKFMVYLQKENIIDESGMPKERFSAEFPKEGPSILRIQQVVRGDSAAYFCASSPPPQLNEKLFFGSGTQLSVL.

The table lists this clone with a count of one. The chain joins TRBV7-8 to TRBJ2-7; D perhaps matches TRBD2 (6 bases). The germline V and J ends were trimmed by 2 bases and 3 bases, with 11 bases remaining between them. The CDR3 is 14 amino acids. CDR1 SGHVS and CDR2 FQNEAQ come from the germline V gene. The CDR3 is CASSLPLGGYEQYF. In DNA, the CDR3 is TGTGCCAGCAGCTTACCCTTGGGAGGCTACGAGCAGTACTTC.

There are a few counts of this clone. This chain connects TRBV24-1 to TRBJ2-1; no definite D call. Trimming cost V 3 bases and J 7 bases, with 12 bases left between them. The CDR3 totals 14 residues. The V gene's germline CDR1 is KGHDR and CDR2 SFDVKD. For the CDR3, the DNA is TGTGCCACCAGTGATCGCCGCGGTTTAAATGAGCAGTTCTTC. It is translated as CATSDRRGLNEQFF.

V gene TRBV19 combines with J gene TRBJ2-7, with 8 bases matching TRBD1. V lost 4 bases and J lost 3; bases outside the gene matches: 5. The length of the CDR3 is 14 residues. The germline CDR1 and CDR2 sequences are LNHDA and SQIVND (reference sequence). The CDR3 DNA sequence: TGTGCCAGTAGTAACTACGGACAGGGCTACGAGCAGTACTTC. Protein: CASSNYGQGYEQYF.

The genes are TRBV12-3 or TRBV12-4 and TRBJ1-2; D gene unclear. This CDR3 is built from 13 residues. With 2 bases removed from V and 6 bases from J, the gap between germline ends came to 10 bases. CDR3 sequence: CASSLRARDGYTF. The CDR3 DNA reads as TGTGCCAGCAGTTTAAGGGCGAGGGATGGCTACACCTTC.

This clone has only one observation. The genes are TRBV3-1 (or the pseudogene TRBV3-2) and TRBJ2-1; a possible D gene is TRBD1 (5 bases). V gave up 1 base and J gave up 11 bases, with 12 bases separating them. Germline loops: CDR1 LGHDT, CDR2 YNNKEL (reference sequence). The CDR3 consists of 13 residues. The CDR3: CASSQAGPAQQFF. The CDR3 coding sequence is TGTGCCAGCAGCCAAGCAGGGCCGGCCCAGCAGTTCTTC.

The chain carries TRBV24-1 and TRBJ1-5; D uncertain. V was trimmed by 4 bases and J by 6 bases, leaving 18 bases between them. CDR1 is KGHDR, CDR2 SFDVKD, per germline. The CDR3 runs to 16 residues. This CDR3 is CATSDAGGLGGQPQHF. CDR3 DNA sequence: TGTGCCACCAGTGACGCCGGAGGCCTGGGTGGTCAGCCCCAGCATTTT.

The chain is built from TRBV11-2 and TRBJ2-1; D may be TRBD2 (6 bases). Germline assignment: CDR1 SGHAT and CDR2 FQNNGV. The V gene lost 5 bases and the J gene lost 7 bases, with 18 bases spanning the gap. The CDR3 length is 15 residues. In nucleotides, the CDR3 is TGTGCCAGCAGCCCATCGATGGACTATGCTAATGAGCAGTTCTTC. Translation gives CASSPSMDYANEQFF.

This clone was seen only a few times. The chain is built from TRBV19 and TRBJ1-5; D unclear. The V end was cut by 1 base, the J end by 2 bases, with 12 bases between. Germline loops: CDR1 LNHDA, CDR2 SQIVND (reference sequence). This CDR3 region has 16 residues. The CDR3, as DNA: TGTGCCAGTAGTATAGGGTGGGGAGCGGGCAATCAGCCCCAGCATTTT. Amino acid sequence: CASSIGWGAGNQPQHF.

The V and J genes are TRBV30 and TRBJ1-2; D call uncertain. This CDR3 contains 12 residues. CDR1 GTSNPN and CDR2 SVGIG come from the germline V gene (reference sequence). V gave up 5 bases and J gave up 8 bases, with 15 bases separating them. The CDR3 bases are TGTGCCTGGTCACCGTACGGCGGCGGCTACACCTTC. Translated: CAWSPYGGGYTF.

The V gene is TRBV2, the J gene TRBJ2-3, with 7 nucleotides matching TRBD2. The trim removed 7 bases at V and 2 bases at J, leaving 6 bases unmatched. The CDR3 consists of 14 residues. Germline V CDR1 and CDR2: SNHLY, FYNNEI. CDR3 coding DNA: TGTGCCAGCACGCAGGGAGGGGTCACAGATACGCAGTATTTT. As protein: CASTQGGVTDTQYF.

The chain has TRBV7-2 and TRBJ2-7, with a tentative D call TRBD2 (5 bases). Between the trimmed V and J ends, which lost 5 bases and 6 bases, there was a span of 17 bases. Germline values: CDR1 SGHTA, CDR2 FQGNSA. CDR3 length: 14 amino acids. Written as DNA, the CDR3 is TGTGCCAGCAGCACCGCGATCGGGGTAGGCGAGCAGTACTTC. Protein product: CASSTAIGVGEQYF.

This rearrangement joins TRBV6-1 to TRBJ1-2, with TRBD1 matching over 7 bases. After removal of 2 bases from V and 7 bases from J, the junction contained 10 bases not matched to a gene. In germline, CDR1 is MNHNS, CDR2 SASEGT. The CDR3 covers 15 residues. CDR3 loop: CASSELGQDLSGYTF. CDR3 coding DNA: TGTGCCAGCAGTGAACTAGGACAGGACCTTTCTGGCTACACCTTC.

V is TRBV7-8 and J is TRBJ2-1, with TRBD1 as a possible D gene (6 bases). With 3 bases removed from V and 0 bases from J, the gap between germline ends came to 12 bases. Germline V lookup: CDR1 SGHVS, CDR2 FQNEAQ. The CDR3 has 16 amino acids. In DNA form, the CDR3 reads TGTGCCAGCAGCTTCCGACAGGTTAGCTCCTACAATGAGCAGTTCTTC. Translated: CASSFRQVSSYNEQFF. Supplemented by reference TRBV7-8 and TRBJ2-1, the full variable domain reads GAGVSQSPRYKVAKRGQDVALRCDPISGHVSLFWYQQALGQGPEFLTYFQNEAQLDKSGLPSDRFFAERPEGSVSTLKIQRTQQEDSAVYLCASSFRQVSSYNEQFFGPGTRLTVL.

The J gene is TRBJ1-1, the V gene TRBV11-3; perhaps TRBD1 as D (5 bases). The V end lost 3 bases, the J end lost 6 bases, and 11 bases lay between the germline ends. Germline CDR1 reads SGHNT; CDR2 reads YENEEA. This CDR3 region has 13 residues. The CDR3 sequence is CASSFTGVAEAFF. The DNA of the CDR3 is TGTGCCAGCAGCTTTACGGGGGTCGCTGAAGCTTTCTTT.

CDR3: CASSGGQGHTGELFF. For the CDR3, the DNA is TGTGCCAGCAGCGGGGGACAGGGTCACACCGGGGAGCTGTTTTTT. The rearrangement joins TRBV5-4 to TRBJ2-2, with TRBD1 identical over 9 bases. Losses at the gene ends were 4 bases for V and 3 bases for J; bases not matched to a gene: 4. This CDR3 is built from 15 residues. Germline V gene sequence: CDR1 SGHNT, CDR2 YYREEE (reference sequence).

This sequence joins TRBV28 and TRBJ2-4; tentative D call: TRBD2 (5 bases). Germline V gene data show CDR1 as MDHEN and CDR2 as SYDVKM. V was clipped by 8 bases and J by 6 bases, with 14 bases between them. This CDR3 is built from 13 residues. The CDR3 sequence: CASGGRVSNIQYF. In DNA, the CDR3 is TGTGCCAGCGGAGGTCGGGTCTCAAACATTCAGTACTTC.

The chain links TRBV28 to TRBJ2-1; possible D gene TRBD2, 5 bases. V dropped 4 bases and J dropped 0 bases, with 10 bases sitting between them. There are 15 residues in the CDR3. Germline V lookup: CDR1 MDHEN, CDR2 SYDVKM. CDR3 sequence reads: CASSSSGSSYNEQFF. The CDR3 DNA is TGTGCCAGCAGTTCCAGCGGTAGCTCCTACAATGAGCAGTTCTTC.

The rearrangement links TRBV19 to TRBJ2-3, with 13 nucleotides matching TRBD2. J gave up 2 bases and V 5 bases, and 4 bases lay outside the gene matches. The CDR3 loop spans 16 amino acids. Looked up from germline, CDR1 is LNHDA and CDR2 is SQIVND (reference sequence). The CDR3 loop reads CASSWTSGGLTDTQYF. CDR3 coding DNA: TGTGCCAGTAGTTGGACTAGCGGGGGCCTCACAGATACGCAGTATTTT.